Included here is one T cell receptor beta chain sequence, with context. At least ten counts were recorded for this clonotype. What this receptor recognizes is not known. The input lacks base qualities; no much larger clone sits a single base away. TCR beta CDR3 regions were amplified from RNA transcripts for repertoire sequencing. A first-round RT-PCR used HTBI primers with the Qiagen OneStep RT-PCR kit, followed by a second-round multiplex PCR, size selection and purification. Sequencing of the libraries was carried out on an Illumina HiSeq2000 in paired-end mode with 100 bp reads. The original methods were these. Reads were processed with SOAPnuke, discarding reads with adapters, uncalled bases, mean Phred below 15, or no exact constant-primer or identifier match. High-quality paired reads were merged with COPE v1.2.5. Each unique nucleotide sequence was treated as a clonotype, and MiTCR v1.1 was used to align the clonotypes to the IMGT TRB V, D and J references. Analysis was restricted to V-J combinations with a frequency above 0.0001, which covered approximately 99% of repertoires. For each V-J combination, a TCR clonal expansion and chaos score was defined as the ratio of F50 clonal expansion to chaos observed in the TCRdist matrix. Features were reduced by Welch's t-statistics and random forest to more than 10 V-J combinations, which fed a naive Bayes classifier. The Morisita-Horn index was used to measure how similar the thyroid and blood repertoires were. TCRdb redid the processing of the public reads, applying fastp at Q25 and MiXCR, and retained in-frame beta chains. Under each unique CDR3 protein, matching rows form one entry showing the most common genes and DNA. The V and J calls follow TCRdb's processing rather than the paper's. The sample table records roughly 610,000 distinct CDR3 sequences; approximately 22% of these occur just once. The ten biggest clones cover more than 5.5% of the sample.

The record originates from a study of Graves' ophthalmopathy and Graves' hyperthyroidism (dated by TCRdb to the late 2010s). For the wider study: Peripheral blood was collected at initial diagnosis, before any treatment. In more than 5 hyperthyroidism patients, the T-cell repertoire of thyroid tissue was compared with the T-cell repertoire of blood. A discovery set of 90 to 100 patients (roughly 41 ophthalmopathy, fewer than 60 stable hyperthyroidism) was enrolled to explore V-J signatures distinguishing ophthalmopathy from hyperthyroidism. The study used signatures of the TCR beta repertoire to tell Graves' ophthalmopathy apart from Graves' hyperthyroidism and to predict which patients would progress to ophthalmopathy. The 100 discovery patients were randomly split 7:3 into training and test sets. After sampling, hyperthyroidism patients received methimazole starting at 30 mg daily, and ophthalmopathy patients received high-dose intravenous methylprednisolone. The independent validation cohort included approximately 19 hyperthyroidism patients plus 17 patients who later progressed from hyperthyroidism to ophthalmopathy. In total, 135 blood samples were TCR-sequenced: some 40 ophthalmopathy, 75 hyperthyroidism and roughly 17 hyperthyroidism-to-ophthalmopathy patients. Results the study describes overall, beyond this receptor: Among expanded thyroid clonotypes with frequency above 0.001, most also showed up in blood, which suggests that blood repertoires may reflect the thyroid immune response. The 13-signature model separated ophthalmopathy from stable hyperthyroidism with roughly 88% sensitivity and roughly 84% specificity in cross-validation, and 80%/75% in the test set. In validation, the model predicted ophthalmopathy progression with about 70% sensitivity and 72.22% specificity; fewer than 15 predicted patients were CT-confirmed with GO in a median of about 6.1 months. Sample size was not statistically predetermined, and group allocation was not concealed from the investigators.

A patient counted as having stable hyperthyroidism if there was no progression to ophthalmopathy within 18 months of follow-up. Patients with hyperthyroidism were aged 18 to 65 years, had been newly diagnosed, and had a disease duration of less than 2 months. Patients with other autoimmune diseases, uncontrolled infections, pregnancy or lactation were excluded. Diagnosis was based on clinical symptoms, serum thyroxine, TRAb, thyroid ultrasound and orbital computed tomography. Using Ficoll-Paque density gradient centrifugation, PBMCs were isolated from 8.5 to 10 ml of fresh peripheral blood. Trizol reagent was used to extract the total RNA, and its quality was then checked on an Agilent 2100 Bioanalyzer. The CDR3 runs 15 residues from the cysteine to the phenylalanine. Left in the record is the CDR3 DNA by itself, 45 bases read in frame from the first base. Trimming removed 6 bases from V and 0 bases from J, leaving 14 bases between the germline ends. The germline V gene specifies MNHNS as CDR1 and SASEGT as CDR2.

The sequence joins TRBV6-1 to TRBJ1-1; the D region possibly corresponds to TRBD1 (6 bases align). The specimen was peripheral blood. This clonotype originated in a woman between 18 and 29 years old with stable Graves' hyperthyroidism. Some clones in this sample may be carry-over from other donors' samples. Donor details come from another sample of the same person, matched by shared clones. The sequence in DNA is TGTGCCAGCAGACCTCGGGGGGCGATGAACACTGAAGCTTTCTTT. The encoded protein is CASRPRGAMNTEAFF.